Below are 29 T cell receptor beta chains sequenced from a single sample in a study of blood T cells in healthy people across ages. Using a J-beta primer mix together with a sample-barcoded 5' primer, a second PCR was run for roughly 6 to 11 cycles. MiXCR, applied by TCRdb to the 5' RACE reads, yields one record per CDR3 protein. The table lists hundreds of thousands of distinct CDR3 sequences, about 56% of them singletons. Material for sequencing was blood. These receptors were taken from a man in his forties in good health.

The chain joins TRBV6-2 or TRBV6-3 to TRBJ2-1; D call uncertain. CDR3 length equals 13 residues. CDR1 MNHEY and CDR2 SVGEGT come from the germline V gene. V was trimmed by 7 bases and J by 9 bases, leaving 16 bases between them. Written as DNA, the CDR3 is TGTGCCAGCACCAACAATCCCCTCGGTGAGCAGTTCTTC. Amino acid sequence: CASTNNPLGEQFF.

The chain recombines TRBV6-5 with TRBJ2-5, with D possibly being TRBD1 (6 bases). Germline CDR1 is MNHEY and CDR2 is SVGAGI. Trimming stripped 6 bases from V and 0 bases from J, with 11 bases between. The CDR3 has 14 amino acids. The CDR3 nucleotides are TGTGCCAGCAGACCTACAGGGTACCAAGAGACCCAGTACTTC. This encodes CASRPTGYQETQYF.

This chain joins TRBV6-2 or TRBV6-3 and TRBJ2-7; D unclear. CDR3 length: 12 amino acids. Germline CDR1 reads MNHEY; CDR2 reads SVGEGT. In nucleotides, the CDR3 is TGTACAACCATCTCCCCAACCTACGAGCAGTACTTC. Its translation: CTTISPTYEQYF.

Regarding this clonotype: One junction end disagrees with the germline gene, perhaps due to a read error. V is TRBV4-3 and J is TRBJ2-1, with D unclear. The CDR3 sequence is 13 residues long. CDR1 and CDR2 (germline): LGHNA, YSLEER. CDR3: CASSQSVNNEQFF. The DNA of the CDR3 is TGCGCCAGTAGCCAATCCGTAAACAATGAGCAGTTCTTC.

The chain has TRBV12-3 or TRBV12-4 and TRBJ1-5; possibly TRBD1 for D (5 bases). V was cut by 9 bases and J by 0 bases, with 15 bases left in between. This CDR3 spans 15 amino acids. In DNA form, the CDR3 reads TGTGCCAGTCTTTTTAGCGGGGGTAGCAATCAGCCCCAGCATTTT. Protein sequence: CASLFSGGSNQPQHF.

The V gene is TRBV21-1, the J gene TRBJ2-7; whether TRBD1, the table's D call, matches the DNA was not checked. TRBV21-1 is recorded as a pseudogene. The CDR3 sequence is 13 residues long. CDR3 DNA sequence: TGTGCCAGCAGCAAAGGTAACAGGGTCGAGCAGTACTTC. This sequence encodes CASSKGNRVEQYF.

This clonotype was observed at least ten times. The chain carries TRBV20-1 and TRBJ2-5; maybe TRBD1 (5 bases). Germline V lookup: CDR1 DFQATT, CDR2 SNEGSKA (reference sequence). The V end was cut by 3 bases, the J end by 3 bases, with 14 bases between. The CDR3 extends over 14 amino acids. The CDR3 region is CSASFVDSKETQYF. Written as DNA, the CDR3 is TGCAGTGCTAGTTTCGTCGACAGTAAAGAGACCCAGTACTTC.

The chain joins TRBV7-2 to TRBJ1-1; D is unresolved. Trimming removed 5 bases at V and 1 base at J, with 11 bases between. The CDR3 loop spans 14 amino acids. Germline V gene data show CDR1 as SGHTA and CDR2 as FQGNSA. The CDR3 loop reads CASSIGLSNTEAFF. In nucleotides, the CDR3 is TGTGCCAGCAGCATAGGACTCTCGAACACTGAAGCTTTCTTT.

This clonotype showed up just a few times. The J gene is TRBJ1-2, the V gene TRBV25-1; D possibly corresponds to TRBD1 (6 bases). V shed 6 bases and J shed 6 bases, with 14 bases lying between them. Germline CDR1 reads MGHDK; CDR2 reads SYGVNS. The CDR3 has 13 amino acids. CDR3 region: CASRKGGDDGYTF. CDR3 in DNA: TGTGCCAGCAGAAAGGGGGGAGATGATGGCTACACCTTC.

Turning to this clonotype: One junction end does not reproduce the germline sequence, and a read error may be involved. The rearrangement joins TRBV7-2 to TRBJ1-2; D possibly corresponds to TRBD1 (6 bases). The CDR3 sequence is 14 residues long. Germline V gene data show CDR1 as SGHTA and CDR2 as FQGNSA. The CDR3 DNA reads as TGTGCCAGCAGCAAAGACGGGGGCTTGTATGGCTGCACCTTC. Its protein is CASSKDGGLYGCTF. Based on the CDR3 plus reference TRBV7-2 and TRBJ1-2, the full variable domain is GAGVSQSPSNKVTEKGKDVELRCDPISGHTALYWYRQSLGQGLEFLIYFQGNSAPDKSGLPSDRFSAERTGGSVSTLTIQRTQQEDSAVYLCASSKDGGLYGCTFGSGTRLTVV.

This clonotype appeared a few times. This chain joins TRBV7-3 and TRBJ2-1, with 12 bases fitting TRBD2. This CDR3 comprises 16 residues. Looked up from germline, CDR1 is SGHTA and CDR2 is FQGTGA. Germline trimming cut 5 bases from V and 7 bases from J; bases unmatched to any gene: 9. CDR3 nucleotides: TGTGCCAGCAGCCCAACTAGCGGGGGGTCCTTTAATGAGCAGTTCTTC. Translation: CASSPTSGGSFNEQFF. Full variable domain (remainder filled in from reference TRBV7-3 and TRBJ2-1): GAGVSQTPSNKVTEKGKYVELRCDPISGHTALYWYRQSLGQGPEFLIYFQGTGAADDSGLPNDRFFAVRPEGSVSTLKIQRTERGDSAVYLCASSPTSGGSFNEQFFGPGTRLTVL.

In this sample, this clonotype turned up a few times. V and J are TRBV15 and TRBJ2-3; TRBD2 matches at 14 bases. Germline trimming cut 4 bases from V and 4 bases from J; bases unmatched to any gene: 7. Germline CDR1 LNHNV, CDR2 YYDKDF (reference sequence). This CDR3 has 17 residues. CDR3 DNA sequence: TGTGCCACCAGCACCGGGACTAGCGGGAGATCATCAGATACGCAGTATTTT. Amino acid sequence: CATSTGTSGRSSDTQYF.

This chain connects TRBV10-3 to TRBJ1-2; 7 bases line up with TRBD1. Trimming removed 3 bases from V and 4 bases from J; junction bases left unmatched: 5. Per germline, CDR1 ENHRY and CDR2 SYGVKD. The CDR3 sequence is 14 residues long. CDR3 in DNA: TGTGCCATCAGTGACAAGACAGGGACCTATGGCTACACCTTC. Encoded protein: CAISDKTGTYGYTF.

The rearrangement uses TRBV7-8 and TRBJ2-3, with D possibly being TRBD1 (5 bases). V gave up 1 base and J gave up 4 bases, with 15 bases separating them. CDR1 is SGHVS, CDR2 FQNEAQ, per germline. The CDR3 spans 16 residues. Here the CDR3 reads CASSLGQGINSDTQYF. For the CDR3, the DNA is TGTGCCAGCAGCTTAGGGCAGGGTATTAACTCAGATACGCAGTATTTT. The variable domain in full, with the rest retrieved from reference TRBV7-8 and TRBJ2-3, is GAGVSQSPRYKVAKRGQDVALRCDPISGHVSLFWYQQALGQGPEFLTYFQNEAQLDKSGLPSDRFFAERPEGSVSTLKIQRTQQEDSAVYLCASSLGQGINSDTQYFGPGTRLTVL.

The CDR3 DNA reads as TGTGCCAGCAGCTTAGGGACAAATTCTTCACCCCTCCACTTT. Its protein is CASSLGTNSSPLHF. J is TRBJ1-6 and V is TRBV5-6; D is perhaps TRBD1 (6 bases). Trimming cost V 2 bases and J 9 bases, with 12 bases left between them. The CDR3 spans 14 residues. Germline V gives CDR1 SGHDT, CDR2 YYEEEE.

The chain carries TRBV11-2 and TRBJ2-3, with 9 bases aligning to TRBD1. Germline V gene sequence: CDR1 SGHAT, CDR2 FQNNGV. V dropped 3 bases and J dropped 6; count of bases not matched to a gene: 7. CDR3 length equals 15 residues. The CDR3 here is CASSFLTGGGDTQYF. The CDR3 DNA follows: TGTGCCAGCAGCTTCCTGACAGGGGGGGGCGATACGCAGTATTTT.

V gene TRBV20-1 combines with J gene TRBJ1-2; 8 nucleotides agree with TRBD1. CDR3 length equals 16 residues. The junction had 15 bases not matched to a gene; V was cut back by 2 bases and J by 7 bases. Germline V gives CDR1 DFQATT, CDR2 SNEGSKA (reference sequence). In DNA form, the CDR3 reads TGCAGTGCTAGAACTGGCGGACAGGGACCAGGAAGTGGCTACACCTTC. Its protein is CSARTGGQGPGSGYTF.

This clonotype was counted between two and nine times. The chain combines TRBV7-2 with TRBJ2-2, with TRBD1 matching over 7 bases. The germline gives CDR1 SGHTA, CDR2 FQGNSA. The CDR3 extends over 13 amino acids. J lost 7 bases, V lost 6 bases, and 5 bases had no gene match. The CDR3 region has the DNA TGTGCCAGCAGAGAGGGGGCTCTCGGGGAGCTGTTTTTT. This codes for CASREGALGELFF.

This clonotype was seen only a few times. V and J are TRBV2 and TRBJ2-3; the D is unclear. CDR1 is SNHLY, CDR2 FYNNEI, per germline. Trimming stripped 8 bases from V and 6 bases from J, with 9 bases between. There are 11 residues in the CDR3. CDR3 nucleotides: TGTGCCAGCTTATTCTGGGATACGCAGTATTTT. Translated, it gives CASLFWDTQYF.

The chain uses TRBV7-8 and TRBJ2-3; D uncertain. The CDR3 contains 15 residues. V shed 2 bases and J shed 0 bases, with 9 bases lying between them. Germline assignment: CDR1 SGHVS and CDR2 FQNEAQ. The chain's CDR3 is CASSLTVRSTDTQYF. CDR3 sequence (DNA): TGTGCCAGCAGCTTAACTGTCCGGAGCACAGATACGCAGTATTTT. Full variable domain (missing parts from reference TRBV7-8 and TRBJ2-3): GAGVSQSPRYKVAKRGQDVALRCDPISGHVSLFWYQQALGQGPEFLTYFQNEAQLDKSGLPSDRFFAERPEGSVSTLKIQRTQQEDSAVYLCASSLTVRSTDTQYFGPGTRLTVL.

This sequence joins TRBV7-9 and TRBJ1-6; D gene uncertain. The CDR3 totals 13 residues. Germline V lookup: CDR1 SEHNR, CDR2 FQNEAQ (reference sequence). The germline V and J ends were trimmed by 3 bases and 13 bases, with 13 bases remaining between them. In DNA form, the CDR3 reads TGTGCCAGCAGCTTTAGTATTTTATATCCCCTCCACTTT. Amino acids: CASSFSILYPLHF. The complete variable domain, with remaining parts taken from reference TRBV7-9 and TRBJ1-6, reads DTGVSQNPRHKITKRGQNVTFRCDPISEHNRLYWYRQTLGQGPEFLTYFQNEAQLEKSRLLSDRFSAERPKGSFSTLEIQRTEQGDSAMYLCASSFSILYPLHFGNGTRLTVT.

The chain employs TRBV6-5 and TRBJ2-3, with D possibly matching TRBD2 (7 bases). V lost 6 bases, J lost 8 bases, and 21 bases lay in between. The CDR3 contains 15 residues. CDR1 is MNHEY and CDR2 is SVGAGI in the germline V gene. DNA for the CDR3: TGTGCCAGCAGCCCCCACGGGGGGCCGTACGGTACGCAGTATTTT. Protein sequence: CASSPHGGPYGTQYF.

The chain carries TRBV28 and TRBJ1-4; 10 bases fit TRBD1. Looked up from germline, CDR1 is MDHEN and CDR2 is SYDVKM. J lost 8 bases, V lost 4 bases, and 10 bases had no gene match. This CDR3 has 16 amino acids. In nucleotides, the CDR3 is TGTGCCAGCAGTTCTGTACGGGGGACAGGGGAGGAAAAACTGTTTTTT. It is translated as CASSSVRGTGEEKLFF. Together with reference TRBV28 and TRBJ1-4, the CDR3 gives the full variable domain: DVKVTQSSRYLVKRTGEKVFLECVQDMDHENMFWYRQDPGLGLRLIYFSYDVKMKEKGDIPEGYSVSREKKERFSLILESASTNQTSMYLCASSSVRGTGEEKLFFGSGTQLSVL.

The chain joins TRBV29-1 to TRBJ2-7; 8 nucleotides match TRBD1. The CDR3 loop spans 12 amino acids. V gave up 6 bases and J gave up 4 bases; unmatched junction bases: 5. Germline V gives CDR1 SQVTM, CDR2 ANQGSEA. CDR3 loop: CSVQTGAYEQYF. CDR3 DNA sequence: TGCAGCGTCCAGACAGGGGCGTACGAGCAGTACTTC.

This chain joins TRBV7-6 and TRBJ2-5; 9 bases are shared with TRBD1. The CDR3 spans 17 residues. V lost 5 bases to trimming and J lost 6 bases; unmatched junction nucleotides: 16. Germline-derived CDR1 and CDR2 are SGHVS and FNYEAQ. The CDR3 sequence is CASSPYTPTGGAKTQYF. Written as DNA, the CDR3 is TGTGCCAGCAGCCCGTACACCCCAACAGGGGGCGCGAAGACCCAGTACTTC.

On this clonotype itself: One end of the junction varies from germline; a read error may be responsible. The V gene is TRBV10-3, the J gene TRBJ2-1; perhaps TRBD1 as D (5 bases). The CDR3 is made up of 17 amino acids. Germline V gene lookup returns CDR1 ENHRY and CDR2 SYGVKD. CDR3 DNA: TGTGCCATTAGTGATCTGGGGCAGGGTAACTCCTACAATGAGCAGTTCTTC. This encodes CAISDLGQGNSYNEQFF.

CDR3 loop: CAIRGGLNEQFF. In DNA, the CDR3 is TGTGCCATCAGAGGGGGGCTGAATGAGCAGTTCTTC. The V gene is TRBV10-3, the J gene TRBJ2-1; D could derive from TRBD1 or TRBD2 (6 bases each). Trimming cost V 6 bases and J 7 bases, with 10 bases left between them. The CDR3 runs to 12 residues. In germline, CDR1 is ENHRY, CDR2 SYGVKD.

This chain joins TRBV6-5 and TRBJ2-5; TRBD2 agrees at 7 bases. V shed 11 bases and J 1 base; nucleotides not matched to a gene: 10. This CDR3 contains 14 residues. Per germline, CDR1 MNHEY and CDR2 SVGAGI. The CDR3 nucleotides read TGTGCCCTGCGCCCTAGCGGATTCCAAGAGACCCAGTACTTC. Amino acid sequence: CALRPSGFQETQYF.

The V call is TRBV5-1, the J call TRBJ1-5; D gene unclear. From germline, CDR1 is SGHRS and CDR2 YFSETQ. Trimming cost V 4 bases and J 3 bases, with 14 bases left between them. This CDR3 region has 15 residues. CDR3 DNA sequence: TGCGCCAGCAGCCACGACGGAGCCGACAATCAGCCCCAGCATTTT. Its protein product is CASSHDGADNQPQHF.